This T cell receptor (beta chain) was retrieved from a study of PD-1 blockade in classical Hodgkin lymphoma. Germline V gives CDR1 SGHTA, CDR2 FQGNSA. V was pared by 1 base and J by 0 bases, with 2 bases of the junction left unmatched. This CDR3 is 17 amino acids long. Assay: immunoSEQ multiplex PCR; the TCRdb copy retains only in-frame clones and omits some. The table has some 84,000 clones, roughly 90% seen once. Each patient relapsed following autologous stem cell transplantation, and prior brentuximab vedotin exposure differed. The TCR originated in a human donor with classical Hodgkin lymphoma. The source material was peripheral blood mononuclear cells (PBMCs), sampled at baseline. The rearrangement joins TRBV7-2 to TRBJ1-4; 10 nucleotides line up with TRBD1. The CDR3 reads CASSLVGQGATNEKLFF. The DNA of the CDR3 is TGTGCCAGCAGCTTAGTTGGACAGGGGGCAACTAATGAAAAACTGTTTTTT.